The 5 T cell receptor beta chains presented below share a single source sample, sequenced in a study of neurological immune-mediated disorders. TCRdb used MiXCR to reprocess the 5' RACE reads, holding one entry per CDR3 protein. The data show under 90,000 distinct CDR3 sequences, about 9.4% seen once. The sequencing sample was made of PBMCs. The receptors derive from a man aged 35-49 years in good health.

This clonotype has at least ten counts. The rearrangement links TRBV7-9 to TRBJ2-7, with 7 positions matching TRBD2. The CDR3 spans 12 residues. Germline V gives CDR1 SEHNR, CDR2 FQNEAQ (reference sequence). V lost 5 bases and J lost 6; bases outside the gene matches: 4. The CDR3 coding sequence is TGTGCCAGCAGCATGGGAGGGCTCGAGCAGTACTTC. Its protein is CASSMGGLEQYF. Filled out from reference TRBV7-9 and TRBJ2-7, the complete variable domain reads DTGVSQNPRHKITKRGQNVTFRCDPISEHNRLYWYRQTLGQGPEFLTYFQNEAQLEKSRLLSDRFSAERPKGSFSTLEIQRTEQGDSAMYLCASSMGGLEQYFGPGTRLTVT.

This clonotype was seen at least ten times. The J gene is TRBJ2-5, the V gene TRBV3-1; 11 bases fit TRBD2. The CDR3 covers 17 residues. CDR1 and CDR2 (germline): LGHDT, YNNKEL (reference sequence). Trimming took 0 bases from V and 5 from J; bases not matched to a gene: 8. CDR3: CASSQDELAGAWETQYF. CDR3 coding DNA: TGTGCCAGCAGCCAAGATGAACTAGCGGGAGCGTGGGAGACCCAGTACTTC.

This clonotype was seen at least ten times. J is TRBJ1-1 and V is TRBV5-1, with 7 bases lining up with TRBD1. This CDR3 spans 14 amino acids. CDR1 SGHRS and CDR2 YFSETQ come from the germline V gene. The V gene end was trimmed by 6 bases and the J gene end by 2 bases; junction bases not matched to a gene: 7. The CDR3 DNA reads as TGCGCCAGCATCAGGGACAGTCAAAACACTGAAGCTTTCTTT. It encodes CASIRDSQNTEAFF.

This clonotype appeared many times. The genes are TRBV6-5 and TRBJ1-3; D unclear. Germline-derived CDR1 and CDR2 are MNHEY and SVGAGI. The CDR3 spans 15 residues. V lost 4 bases and J 9 bases, leaving 19 bases between the germline ends. CDR3 nucleotides: TGTGCCAGCAGTTCCATCGTGGCTCGCGAGGGCACCATATATTTT. This gives the protein CASSSIVAREGTIYF.

This clonotype was counted at least ten times. This rearrangement joins TRBV20-1 to TRBJ2-1, with 10 bases identical to TRBD2. The CDR3 runs to 16 residues. The junction had 6 bases not matched to a gene; V was cut back by 0 bases and J by 4 bases. Germline V CDR1 and CDR2: DFQATT, SNEGSKA (reference sequence). The CDR3 loop reads CSARDPGLAAYNEQFF. DNA for the CDR3: TGCAGTGCTAGAGATCCTGGACTAGCGGCATACAATGAGCAGTTCTTC.